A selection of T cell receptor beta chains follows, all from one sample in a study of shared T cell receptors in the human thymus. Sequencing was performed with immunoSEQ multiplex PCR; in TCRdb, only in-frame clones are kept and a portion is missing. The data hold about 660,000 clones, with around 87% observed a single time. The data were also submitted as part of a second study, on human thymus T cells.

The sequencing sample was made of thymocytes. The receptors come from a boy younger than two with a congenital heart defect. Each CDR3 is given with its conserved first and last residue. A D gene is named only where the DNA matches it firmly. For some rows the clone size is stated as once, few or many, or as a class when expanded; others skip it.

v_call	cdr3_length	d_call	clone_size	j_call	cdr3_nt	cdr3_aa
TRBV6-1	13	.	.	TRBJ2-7	TGTGCCAGCGAGCAGCGGGCCTCCTACGAGCAGTACTTC	CASEQRASYEQYF
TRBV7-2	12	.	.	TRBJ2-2	TGTGCCAGCAGCTTCGGCACCGGGGAGCTGTTTTTT	CASSFGTGELFF
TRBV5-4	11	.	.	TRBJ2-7	TGTGCCAGCAGCTTGTCGGTCGAGCAGTACTTC	CASSLSVEQYF
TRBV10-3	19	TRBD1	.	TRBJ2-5	TGTGCCATCAGTGACGTCCGGGACAGTAAGCCCGAGACTCAAGAGACCCAGTACTTC	CAISDVRDSKPETQETQYF
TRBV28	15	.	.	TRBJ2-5	TGTGCCAGCAGTTTAGACGCGGGGACCCAAGAGACCCAGTACTTC	CASSLDAGTQETQYF
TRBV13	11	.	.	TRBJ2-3	TGTGCCAGCCGTCGCACAGATACGCAGTATTTT	CASRRTDTQYF
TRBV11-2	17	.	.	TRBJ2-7	TGTGCCAGCAGCTTGCCTCCGGGACACCAAATCGGCTACGAGCAGTACTTC	CASSLPPGHQIGYEQYF
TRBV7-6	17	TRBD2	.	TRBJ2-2	TGTGCCAGCAGCCCTACTAGCGGGAACGCGAACACCGGGGAGCTGTTTTTT	CASSPTSGNANTGELFF
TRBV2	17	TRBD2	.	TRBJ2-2	TGTGCCAGCAGGGTAGCGGGAGGGGCGACGGGCACCGGGGAGCTGTTTTTT	CASRVAGGATGTGELFF
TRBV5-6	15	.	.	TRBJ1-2	TGTGCCAGCATCATGAAAGAGGGGGGGCTTAATGGCTACACCTTC	CASIMKEGGLNGYTF
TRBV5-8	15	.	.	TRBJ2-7	TGTGCCAGCAGCTTGTGGCCAGGGGAAACCTACGAGCAGTACTTC	CASSLWPGETYEQYF
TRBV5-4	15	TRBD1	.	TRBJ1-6	TGTGCCAGCAGCTCCGGGACAGTGGGTAATTCACCCCTCCACTTT	CASSSGTVGNSPLHF
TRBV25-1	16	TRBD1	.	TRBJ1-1	TGTGCCAGCAGTGAATCTGAGACAGGGGAGAACACTGAAGCTTTCTTT	CASSESETGENTEAFF
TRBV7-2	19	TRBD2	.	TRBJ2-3	TGTGCCAGCAGCTCGGGACTAGCGGGGCCTACATCTAGCACAGATACGCAGTATTTT	CASSSGLAGPTSSTDTQYF
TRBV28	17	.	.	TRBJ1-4	TGTGCCAGCAGTTCCGAACAGGAAGTGGGGCTTAATGAAAAACTGTTTTTT	CASSSEQEVGLNEKLFF
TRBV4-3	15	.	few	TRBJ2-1	TGCGCCAGCAGCCAAGGTAGCGGAAACTACAATGAGCAGTTCTTC	CASSQGSGNYNEQFF
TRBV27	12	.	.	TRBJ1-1	TGTGCCAGCAGTTTTTCGACACCCGAGGCTTTCTTT	CASSFSTPEAFF
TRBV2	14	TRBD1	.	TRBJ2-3	TGTGCCAGCATGAGACAGGGTGTTACAGATACGCAGTATTTT	CASMRQGVTDTQYF
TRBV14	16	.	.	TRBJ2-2	TGTGCCACCCGACTTAGGGGGTTCAATAACACCGGGGAGCTGTTTTTT	CATRLRGFNNTGELFF
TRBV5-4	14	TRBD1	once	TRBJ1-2	TGTGCCAGCAGCTTCAGTGGGCAGGGGGACGGCTACACCTTC	CASSFSGQGDGYTF
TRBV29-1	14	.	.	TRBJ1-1	TGCAGCGTTAGGGGTGGGGGCCCGAACACTGAAGCTTTCTTT	CSVRGGGPNTEAFF
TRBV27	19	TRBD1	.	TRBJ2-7	TGTGCCAGCAGTTTGGTTTCCAGTTTAGGTGTGGGGACAGGGCGCGAGCAGTACTTC	CASSLVSSLGVGTGREQYF
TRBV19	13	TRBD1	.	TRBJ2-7	TGTGCCACCAGTCTGAGACAGGGACGCGAGCAGTACTTC	CATSLRQGREQYF
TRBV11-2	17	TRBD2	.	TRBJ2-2	TGTGCCAGCAGCCCTCCGGGGACTAGCGGGAGCAGTGGGGAGCTGTTTTTT	CASSPPGTSGSSGELFF
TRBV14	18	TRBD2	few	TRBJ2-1	TGTGCCAGCAGCCAAAGCGAGCGGGGGGGCCATTCCTACAATGAGCAGTTCTTC	CASSQSERGGHSYNEQFF
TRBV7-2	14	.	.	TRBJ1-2	TGTGCCAGCAGCTTGGAGGCCGGAGACTATGGCTACACCTTC	CASSLEAGDYGYTF
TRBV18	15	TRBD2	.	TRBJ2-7	TGTGCCAGCTTATCTGAAGCGGGAGTGTTCCACGAGCAGTACTTC	CASLSEAGVFHEQYF
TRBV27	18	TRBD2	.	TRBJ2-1	TGTGCCAGTGCCCCTAGCGGGAGGGTGCTGAGCTCCTACAATGAGCAGTTCTTC	CASAPSGRVLSSYNEQFF
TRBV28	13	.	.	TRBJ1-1	TGTGCCAGCAGTTTCAGCGGGAACACTGAAGCTTTCTTT	CASSFSGNTEAFF
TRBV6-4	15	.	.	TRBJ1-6	TGTGCCAGCAGTGAGTGGAGCTCCTATAATTCACCCCTCCACTTT	CASSEWSSYNSPLHF
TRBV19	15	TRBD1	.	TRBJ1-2	TGTGCCAGTAGAAACCGGACAGGGGTAAACTATGGCTACACCTTC	CASRNRTGVNYGYTF
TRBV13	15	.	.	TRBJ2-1	TGTGCCAGCAGCCCTCAGGAGGGCGCCTACAATGAGCAGTTCTTC	CASSPQEGAYNEQFF
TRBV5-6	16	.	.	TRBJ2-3	TGTGCCAGCAGCTTGTCTAGGGGCCCCCCCACAGATACGCAGTATTTT	CASSLSRGPPTDTQYF
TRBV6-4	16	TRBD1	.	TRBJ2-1	TGTGCCAGCAGCCGGGACAGGGGGGGTCCCTACAATGAGCAGTTCTTC	CASSRDRGGPYNEQFF
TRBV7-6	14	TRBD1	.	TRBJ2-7	TGTGCCAGCAGCCCCGACAGGGTCGGCTACGAGCAGTACTTC	CASSPDRVGYEQYF
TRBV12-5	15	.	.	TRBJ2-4	TGTGCTAGTGGTGTAGTCCGGGACACCAAAAACATTCAGTACTTC	CASGVVRDTKNIQYF
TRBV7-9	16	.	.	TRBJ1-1	TGTGCCAGCAGCTTAGTACAGGGTGTGGGGAACACTGAAGCTTTCTTT	CASSLVQGVGNTEAFF
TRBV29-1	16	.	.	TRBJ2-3	TGCAGCGTTGAGTCGCGACTATTTGGGTACACAGATACGCAGTATTTT	CSVESRLFGYTDTQYF
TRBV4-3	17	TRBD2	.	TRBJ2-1	TGCGCCAGCAGCCAAGATTCGGTGGGAGGGCCCTTTAATGAGCAGTTCTTC	CASSQDSVGGPFNEQFF
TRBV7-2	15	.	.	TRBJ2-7	TGTGCCAGCAGCTTTGTGATTAGCGGAGGGATCGAGCAGTACTTC	CASSFVISGGIEQYF